Listed here are 12 T cell receptor beta chains from one sample, sequenced in a study of blood T cell repertoires in COVID-19. Measured with immunoSEQ multiplex PCR; TCRdb has only the in-frame clones, and not every one. The sample records 150,000 to 180,000 clones, roughly 88% being singletons. Sequencing was carried out using peripheral blood. These receptors originate from a man in his 60s with COVID-19, enrolled during active disease.

The rearrangement links TRBV7-2 to TRBJ1-2, with 8 bases that match TRBD1. J lost 5 bases, V lost 1 base, and 3 bases had no gene match. The CDR3 totals 14 residues. Germline CDR1 reads SGHTA; CDR2 reads FQGNSA. The CDR3 is CASSLGDRMYGYTF. CDR3 nucleotide sequence: TGTGCCAGCAGCTTAGGGGACAGGATGTATGGCTACACCTTC.

The rearrangement links TRBV14 to TRBJ1-2; possible D gene TRBD1, 5 bases. Germline V gene sequence: CDR1 SGHDN, CDR2 FVKESK. Trimming took off 4 bases at V and 4 bases at J, with 16 bases between the two ends. This CDR3 spans 15 amino acids. CDR3 region: CASSPGDSRRYGYTF. DNA for the CDR3: TGTGCCAGCAGCCCGGGGGACTCTCGGCGCTATGGCTACACCTTC.

For this clone: Mismatch with germline at one junction end may stem from a read error. The chain employs TRBV2 and TRBJ2-5, with a possible D match to TRBD1 (5 bases). Germline V CDR1 and CDR2: SNHLY, FYNNEI. CDR3 size: 13 residues. The CDR3 sequence is CASSEGAWETQYF. In nucleotides, the CDR3 is TGTGCCAGCAGCGAAGGGGCCTGGGAGACCCAGTACTTC.

The J gene is TRBJ2-3, the V gene TRBV10-3, with TRBD1 as a possible D gene (5 bases). Germline-derived CDR1 and CDR2 are ENHRY and SYGVKD. This CDR3 comprises 17 residues. With 0 bases removed from V and 2 bases from J, the gap between germline ends came to 15 bases. CDR3 in DNA: TGTGCCATCAGTGAGTCCGTGTCAGGGATAAACACAGATACGCAGTATTTT. Protein: CAISESVSGINTDTQYF.

This chain uses TRBV18 with TRBJ1-4; D is unresolved. The CDR3 totals 13 residues. Per the germline V gene, CDR1 is KGHSH and CDR2 is LQKENI. Trimming took 4 bases from V and 6 from J, leaving 9 bases between them. The CDR3 spells CASSLGSDEKLFF. Here the CDR3 DNA reads TGTGCCAGCTCACTGGGGAGCGATGAAAAACTGTTTTTT.

The gene calls are TRBV6-5 and TRBJ1-6; TRBD1 might be the D (6 bases). Trimming removed 5 bases at V and 7 bases at J, with 15 bases between. The CDR3 covers 15 residues. CDR1 MNHEY and CDR2 SVGAGI come from the germline V gene. The CDR3 DNA follows: TGTGCCAGCAGTCCACAACGGACAGCAAATTCACCCCTCCACTTT. Translating gives CASSPQRTANSPLHF.

The genes are TRBV6-4 and TRBJ1-2, with 9 bases matching TRBD1. V shed 6 bases and J 2 bases; nucleotides not matched to a gene: 4. This CDR3 has 14 residues. Germline values: CDR1 MRHNA, CDR2 SNTAGT. The CDR3 here is CASRQDRGNYGYTF. Here the CDR3 DNA reads TGTGCCAGCAGACAGGACAGGGGAAACTATGGCTACACCTTC.

The V call is TRBV7-6, the J call TRBJ2-1, with 9 bases lining up with TRBD2. The CDR3 extends over 19 amino acids. Germline V lookup: CDR1 SGHVS, CDR2 FNYEAQ. Trimming at V came to 0 bases and at J to 0 bases, leaving 9 bases not matched to a gene. The DNA of the CDR3 is TGTGCCAGCAGCTTAGCGGTCATTCGGCGGGGGGGCTCCTACAATGAGCAGTTCTTC. This translates into CASSLAVIRRGGSYNEQFF.

Comments on this clone: The junction departs from germline at one end; a sequencing error may be responsible. The V and J genes are TRBV19 and TRBJ1-4, with 8 bases matching TRBD1. The CDR3 runs 14 residues. From germline, CDR1 is LNHDA and CDR2 SQIVND (reference sequence). The CDR3 reads CVSSGQGRTEKLFF. The CDR3 coding sequence is TGTGTCAGTAGTGGACAGGGCCGAACCGAAAAACTGTTTTTT. Looking up the rest from reference TRBV19 and TRBJ1-4 gives the full variable domain: DGGITQSPKYLFRKEGQNVTLSCEQNLNHDAMYWYRQDPGQGLRLIYYSQIVNDFQKGDIAEGYSVSREKKESFPLTVTSAQKNPTAFYLCVSSGQGRTEKLFFGSGTQLSVL.

The chain recombines TRBV7-9 with TRBJ1-3; D is unclear. V shed 1 base and J shed 3 bases, with 10 bases lying between them. The CDR3 covers 15 residues. Germline CDR1 is SEHNR and CDR2 is FQNEAQ (reference sequence). CDR3 in DNA: TGTGCCAGCAGCTTAGGAGCGGCTGGTGGAAACACCATATATTTT. Its protein is CASSLGAAGGNTIYF.

The chain has TRBV6-4 and TRBJ1-2; 10 nucleotides agree with TRBD1. Trimming took 4 bases from V and 4 from J; bases not matched to a gene: 6. CDR3 length: 15 amino acids. Germline lookup yields CDR1 MRHNA and CDR2 SNTAGT. The DNA of the CDR3 is TGTGCCAGCAGTGCCGTTGGACAGGGGGGCTATGGCTACACCTTC. This encodes CASSAVGQGGYGYTF.

The gene calls are TRBV5-1 and TRBJ1-1, with TRBD1 matching 10 bases. This CDR3 contains 15 residues. Per germline, CDR1 SGHRS and CDR2 YFSETQ. V lost 4 bases and J lost 4; bases outside the gene matches: 7. The CDR3 DNA reads TGCGCCAGCAGCCGGGACAGGGGACGTGGCACTGAAGCTTTCTTT. Its translation is CASSRDRGRGTEAFF.